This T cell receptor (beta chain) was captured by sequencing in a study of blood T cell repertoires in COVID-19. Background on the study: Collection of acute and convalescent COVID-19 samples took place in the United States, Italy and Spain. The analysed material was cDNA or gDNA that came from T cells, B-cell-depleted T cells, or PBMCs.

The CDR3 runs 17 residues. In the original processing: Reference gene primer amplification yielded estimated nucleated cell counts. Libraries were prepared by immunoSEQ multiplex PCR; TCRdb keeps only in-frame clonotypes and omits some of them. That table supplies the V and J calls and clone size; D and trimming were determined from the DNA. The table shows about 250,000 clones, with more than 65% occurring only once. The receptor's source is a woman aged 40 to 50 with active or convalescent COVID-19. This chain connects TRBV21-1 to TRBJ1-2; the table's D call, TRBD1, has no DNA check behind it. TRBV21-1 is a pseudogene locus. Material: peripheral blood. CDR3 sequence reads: CASSKATGARGNYGYTF. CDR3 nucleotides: TGTGCCAGCAGCAAAGCTACAGGGGCTCGGGGGAACTATGGCTACACCTTC.